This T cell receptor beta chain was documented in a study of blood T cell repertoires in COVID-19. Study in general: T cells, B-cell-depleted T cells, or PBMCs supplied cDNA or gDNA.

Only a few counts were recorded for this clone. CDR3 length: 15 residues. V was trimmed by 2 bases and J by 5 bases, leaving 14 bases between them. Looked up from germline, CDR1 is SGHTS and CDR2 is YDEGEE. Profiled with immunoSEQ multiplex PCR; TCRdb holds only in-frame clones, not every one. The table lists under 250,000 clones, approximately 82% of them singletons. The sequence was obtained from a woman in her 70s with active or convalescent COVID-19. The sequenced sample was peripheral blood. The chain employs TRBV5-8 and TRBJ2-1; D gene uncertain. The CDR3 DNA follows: TGTGCCAGCAGCTTTGTGGCAGGCTGGAACAATGAGCAGTTCTTC. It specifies CASSFVAGWNNEQFF.